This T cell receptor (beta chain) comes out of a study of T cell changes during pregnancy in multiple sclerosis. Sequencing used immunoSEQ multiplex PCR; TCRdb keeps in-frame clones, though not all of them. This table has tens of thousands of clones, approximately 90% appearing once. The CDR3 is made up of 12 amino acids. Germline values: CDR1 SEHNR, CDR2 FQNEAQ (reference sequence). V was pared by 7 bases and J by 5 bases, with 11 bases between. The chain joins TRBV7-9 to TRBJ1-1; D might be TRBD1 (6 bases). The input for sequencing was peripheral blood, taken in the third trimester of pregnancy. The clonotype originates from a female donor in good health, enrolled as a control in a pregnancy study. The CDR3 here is CASTGGWTEAFF. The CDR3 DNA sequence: TGTGCCAGCACTGGGGGCTGGACTGAAGCTTTCTTT.